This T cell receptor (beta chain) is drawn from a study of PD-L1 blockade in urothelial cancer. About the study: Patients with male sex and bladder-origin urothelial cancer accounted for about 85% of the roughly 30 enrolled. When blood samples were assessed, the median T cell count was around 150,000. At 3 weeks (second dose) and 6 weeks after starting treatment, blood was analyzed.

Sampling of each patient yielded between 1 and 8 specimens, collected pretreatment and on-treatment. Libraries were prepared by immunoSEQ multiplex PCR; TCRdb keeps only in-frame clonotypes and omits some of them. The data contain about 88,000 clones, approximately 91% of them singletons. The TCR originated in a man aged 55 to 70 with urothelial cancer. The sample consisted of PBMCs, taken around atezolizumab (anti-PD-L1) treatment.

In DNA form, the CDR3 reads TGTGCCAGCAGTCCTTGGACAGGGGCTAAAGTGGAAGCTTTCTTT. Its protein product is CASSPWTGAKVEAFF. The chain recombines TRBV27 with TRBJ1-1; 9 nucleotides agree with TRBD1. Germline trimming cut 5 bases from V and 8 bases from J; bases unmatched to any gene: 12. This CDR3 contains 15 residues. Looked up from germline, CDR1 is MNHEY and CDR2 is SMNVEV (reference sequence).